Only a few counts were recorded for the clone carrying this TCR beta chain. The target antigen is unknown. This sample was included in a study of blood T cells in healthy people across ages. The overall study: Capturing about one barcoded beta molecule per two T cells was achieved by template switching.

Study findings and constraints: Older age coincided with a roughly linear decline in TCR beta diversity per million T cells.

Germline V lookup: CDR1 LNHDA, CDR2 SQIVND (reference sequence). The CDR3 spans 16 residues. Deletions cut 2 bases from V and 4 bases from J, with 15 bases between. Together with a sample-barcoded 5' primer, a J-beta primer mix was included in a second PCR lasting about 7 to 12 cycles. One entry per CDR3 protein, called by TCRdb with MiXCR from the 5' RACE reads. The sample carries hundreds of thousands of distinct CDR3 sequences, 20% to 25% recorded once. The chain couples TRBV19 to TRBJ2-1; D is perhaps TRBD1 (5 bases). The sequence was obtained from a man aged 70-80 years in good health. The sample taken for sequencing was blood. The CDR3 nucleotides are TGTGCCAGTAGTATAAATACGGGCCCAGGGTACAATGAGCAGTTCTTC. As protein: CASSINTGPGYNEQFF.